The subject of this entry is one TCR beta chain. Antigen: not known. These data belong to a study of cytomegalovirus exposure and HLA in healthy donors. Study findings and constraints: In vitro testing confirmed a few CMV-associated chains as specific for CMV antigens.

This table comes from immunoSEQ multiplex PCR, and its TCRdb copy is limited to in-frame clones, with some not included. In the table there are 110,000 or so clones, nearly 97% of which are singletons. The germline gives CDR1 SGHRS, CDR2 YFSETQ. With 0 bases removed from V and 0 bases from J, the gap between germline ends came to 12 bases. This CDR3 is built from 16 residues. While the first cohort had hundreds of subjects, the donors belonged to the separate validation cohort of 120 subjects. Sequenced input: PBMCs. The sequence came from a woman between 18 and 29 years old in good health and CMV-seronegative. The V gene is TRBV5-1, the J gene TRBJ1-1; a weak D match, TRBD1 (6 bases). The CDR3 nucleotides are TGCGCCAGCAGCTTGGGATGGACAGCCCTGAACACTGAAGCTTTCTTT. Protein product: CASSLGWTALNTEAFF. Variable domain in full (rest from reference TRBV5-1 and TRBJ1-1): KAGVTQTPRYLIKTRGQQVTLSCSPISGHRSVSWYQQTPGQGLQFLFEYFSETQRNKGNFPGRFSGRQFSNSRSEMNVSTLELGDSALYLCASSLGWTALNTEAFFGQGTRLTVV.